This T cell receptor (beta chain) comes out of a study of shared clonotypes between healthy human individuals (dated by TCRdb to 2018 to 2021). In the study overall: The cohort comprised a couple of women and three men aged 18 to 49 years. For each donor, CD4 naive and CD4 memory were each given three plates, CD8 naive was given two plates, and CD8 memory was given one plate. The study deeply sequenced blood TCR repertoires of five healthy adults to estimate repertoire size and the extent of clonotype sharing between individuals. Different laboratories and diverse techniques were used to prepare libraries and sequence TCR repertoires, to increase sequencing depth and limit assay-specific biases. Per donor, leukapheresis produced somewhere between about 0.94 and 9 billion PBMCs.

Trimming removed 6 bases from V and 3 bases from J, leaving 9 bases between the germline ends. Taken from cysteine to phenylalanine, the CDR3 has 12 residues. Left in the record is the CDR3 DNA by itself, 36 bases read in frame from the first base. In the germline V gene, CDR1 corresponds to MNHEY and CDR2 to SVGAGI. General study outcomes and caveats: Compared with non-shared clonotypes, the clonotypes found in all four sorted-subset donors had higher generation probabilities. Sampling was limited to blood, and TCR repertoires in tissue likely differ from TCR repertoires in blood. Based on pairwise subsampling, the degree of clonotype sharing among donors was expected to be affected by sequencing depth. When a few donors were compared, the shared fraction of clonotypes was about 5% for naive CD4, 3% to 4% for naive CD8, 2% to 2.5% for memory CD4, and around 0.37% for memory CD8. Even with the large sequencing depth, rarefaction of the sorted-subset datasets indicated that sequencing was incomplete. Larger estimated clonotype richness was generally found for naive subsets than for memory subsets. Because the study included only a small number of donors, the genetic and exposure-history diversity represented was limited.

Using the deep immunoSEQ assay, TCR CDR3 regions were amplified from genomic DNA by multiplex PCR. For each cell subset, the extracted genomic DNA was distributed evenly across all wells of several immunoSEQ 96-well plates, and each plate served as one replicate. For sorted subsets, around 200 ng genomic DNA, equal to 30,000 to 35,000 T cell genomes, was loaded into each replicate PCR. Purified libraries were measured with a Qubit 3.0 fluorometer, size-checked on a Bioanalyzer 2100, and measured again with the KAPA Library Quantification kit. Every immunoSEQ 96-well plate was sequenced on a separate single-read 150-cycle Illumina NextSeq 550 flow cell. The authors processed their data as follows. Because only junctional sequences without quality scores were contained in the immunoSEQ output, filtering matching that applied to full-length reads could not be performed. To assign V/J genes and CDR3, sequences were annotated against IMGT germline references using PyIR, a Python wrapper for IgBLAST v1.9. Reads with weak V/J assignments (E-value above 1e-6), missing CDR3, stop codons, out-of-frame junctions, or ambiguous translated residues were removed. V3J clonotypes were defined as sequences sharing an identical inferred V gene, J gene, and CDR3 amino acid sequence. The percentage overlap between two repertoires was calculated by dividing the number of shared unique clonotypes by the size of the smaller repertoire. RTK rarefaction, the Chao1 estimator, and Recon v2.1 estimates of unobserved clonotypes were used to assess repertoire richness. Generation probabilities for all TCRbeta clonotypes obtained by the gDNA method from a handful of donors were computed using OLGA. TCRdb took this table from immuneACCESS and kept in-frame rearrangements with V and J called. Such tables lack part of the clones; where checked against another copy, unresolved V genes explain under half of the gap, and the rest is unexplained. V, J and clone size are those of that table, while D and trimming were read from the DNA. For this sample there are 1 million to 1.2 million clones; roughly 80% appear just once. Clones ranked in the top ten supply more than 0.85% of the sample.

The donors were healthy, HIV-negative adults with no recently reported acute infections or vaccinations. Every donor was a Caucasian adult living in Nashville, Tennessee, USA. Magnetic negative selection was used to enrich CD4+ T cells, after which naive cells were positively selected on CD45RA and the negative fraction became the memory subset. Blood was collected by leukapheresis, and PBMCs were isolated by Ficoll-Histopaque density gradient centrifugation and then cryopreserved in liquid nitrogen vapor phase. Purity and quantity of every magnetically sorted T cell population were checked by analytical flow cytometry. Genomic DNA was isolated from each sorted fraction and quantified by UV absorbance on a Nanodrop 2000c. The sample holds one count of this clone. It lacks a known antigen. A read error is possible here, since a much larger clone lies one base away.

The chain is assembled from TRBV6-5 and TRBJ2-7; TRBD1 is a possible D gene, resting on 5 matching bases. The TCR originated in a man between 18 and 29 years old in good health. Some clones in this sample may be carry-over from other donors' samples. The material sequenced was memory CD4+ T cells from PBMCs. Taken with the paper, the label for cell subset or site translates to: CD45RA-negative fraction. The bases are TGTGCCAGCAGCCCTCAGGGCTACGAGCAGTACTTC. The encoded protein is CASSPQGYEQYF.